The clone carrying this TCR beta chain was found many times. Its antigen remains unknown. TCRdb re-called the 5' RACE reads with MiXCR, one entry per CDR3 protein. The sample holds roughly 50,000 distinct CDR3 sequences, about a sixth seen once. Points from the study as a whole: In terms of TCR gene usage, tumor memory CD4+ T cells clustered together with blood and lymph node memory CD4+ cells, as well as with lymph node naive CD4+ cells.

The CDR3 totals 13 residues. The V end lost 4 bases, the J end lost 1 base, and 9 bases lay between the germline ends. Germline V gene sequence: CDR1 SQVTM, CDR2 ANQGSEA. Sequencing was performed on naive CD4+ T cells sorted from blood. Stated subset: naive CD4+ T cells, CD4+CD45RA+CD25-. The genes are TRBV29-1 and TRBJ2-3; D unclear. This TCR derives from a female donor with breast cancer. CDR3 DNA: TGCAGCGTTGCTGAGCAGGGCACAGATACGCAGTATTTT. Its translation is CSVAEQGTDTQYF.